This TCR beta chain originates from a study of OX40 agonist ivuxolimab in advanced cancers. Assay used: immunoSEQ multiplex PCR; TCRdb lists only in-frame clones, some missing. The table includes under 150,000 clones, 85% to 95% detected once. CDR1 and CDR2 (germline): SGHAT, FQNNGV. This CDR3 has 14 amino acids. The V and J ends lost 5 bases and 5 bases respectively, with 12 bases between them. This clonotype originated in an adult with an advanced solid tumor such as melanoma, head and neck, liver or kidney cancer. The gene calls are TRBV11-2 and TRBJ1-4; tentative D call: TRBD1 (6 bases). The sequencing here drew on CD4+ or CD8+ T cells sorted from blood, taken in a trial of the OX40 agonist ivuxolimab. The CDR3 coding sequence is TGTGCCAGCAGCCCTTGGACAGAAAATGAAAAACTGTTTTTT. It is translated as CASSPWTENEKLFF.